These 14 T cell receptor beta chains were sequenced from one sample in a study of cytomegalovirus exposure and HLA in healthy donors. Use of 60 Vbeta and 13 Jbeta primers characterized the PCR. Clones were sequenced by immunoSEQ multiplex PCR, and TCRdb holds only the in-frame ones, with some missing. The sample comprises 120,000 to 150,000 clones, approximately 70% of which are singletons, and about 1.5% rests with the top ten. The sample taken for sequencing was PBMCs. All receptors come from a woman aged 25 to 39 in good health and CMV-seronegative.

The chain joins TRBV28 to TRBJ1-3; D perhaps matches TRBD1 (6 bases). This CDR3 contains 17 residues. The V end was cut by 5 bases, the J end by 0 bases, with 17 bases between. CDR1 is MDHEN, CDR2 SYDVKM, per germline. The CDR3 DNA sequence: TGTGCCAGCAGTCCGATACAGGGTTCCACCTCTGGAAACACCATATATTTT. This translates into CASSPIQGSTSGNTIYF.

The table lists this clone with a few counts. The chain recombines TRBV2 with TRBJ1-2, with TRBD1 as a possible D gene (5 bases). Deletions cut 9 bases from V and 4 bases from J, with 18 bases between. The germline CDR1 and CDR2 sequences are SNHLY and FYNNEI. There are 14 residues in the CDR3. The CDR3 DNA is TGTGCCAGGGGGCGGGGGGGTTCGGGCTATGGCTACACCTTC. It translates to CARGRGGSGYGYTF. Drawing the rest from reference TRBV2 and TRBJ1-2, the complete variable domain is EPEVTQTPSHQVTQMGQEVILRCVPISNHLYFYWYRQILGQKVEFLVSFYNNEISEKSEIFDDQFSVERPDGSNFTLKIRSTKLEDSAMYFCARGRGGSGYGYTFGSGTRLTVV.

The J gene is TRBJ2-1, the V gene TRBV14; 10 bases fit TRBD2. The CDR3 is 19 amino acids. The trim removed 1 base at V and 7 bases at J, leaving 16 bases unmatched. Per the germline V gene, CDR1 is SGHDN and CDR2 is FVKESK. The CDR3 protein is CASSQVVRSGGAAGNEQFF. The CDR3 nucleotides are TGTGCCAGCAGCCAAGTGGTCCGGAGCGGGGGGGCTGCAGGGAATGAGCAGTTCTTC.

In this sample, this clone turned up once. The V gene is TRBV7-8, the J gene TRBJ2-1; 8 bases agree with TRBD2. Per germline, CDR1 SGHVS and CDR2 FQNEAQ. V shed 8 bases and J 1 base; nucleotides not matched to a gene: 10. The length of the CDR3 is 16 residues. The CDR3 DNA reads as TGTGCCAGCTTAGTACCGGGACTAGGATCCTACAATGAGCAGTTCTTC. Amino acids: CASLVPGLGSYNEQFF.

The genes are TRBV5-1 and TRBJ1-1; TRBD1 aligns across 8 bases. The CDR3 is 16 residues long. CDR1 is SGHRS and CDR2 is YFSETQ in the germline V gene. With 0 bases clipped from V and 5 bases from J, the junction kept 9 bases outside the gene matches. CDR3 residues: CASSLGAGGAGTEAFF. For the CDR3, the DNA is TGCGCCAGCAGCTTGGGGGCAGGGGGCGCGGGTACTGAAGCTTTCTTT.

This chain uses TRBV2 with TRBJ2-3; 8 bases fit TRBD2. Per the germline V gene, CDR1 is SNHLY and CDR2 is FYNNEI. The V segment lost 6 bases and the J segment 1 base; nucleotides outside the gene matches: 6. The length of the CDR3 is 15 residues. The DNA for the CDR3 is TGTGCCAGCAGGAAACTAGCGGACCGCACAGATACGCAGTATTTT. This gives the protein CASRKLADRTDTQYF.

The CDR3 sequence is CASSPEAAGGGDTQYF. DNA of the CDR3: TGTGCCAGCTCACCCGAAGCAGCGGGAGGGGGAGATACGCAGTATTTT. V and J are TRBV18 and TRBJ2-3; TRBD2 matches at 10 bases. Germline values: CDR1 KGHSH, CDR2 LQKENI. J lost 5 bases, V lost 3 bases, and 8 bases had no gene match. The CDR3 is 16 amino acids. Full variable domain (missing parts from reference TRBV18 and TRBJ2-3): NAGVMQNPRHLVRRRGQEARLRCSPMKGHSHVYWYRQLPEEGLKFMVYLQKENIIDESGMPKERFSAEFPKEGPSILRIQQVVRGDSAAYFCASSPEAAGGGDTQYFGPGTRLTVL.

This clone has more than one count but fewer than ten. The V and J genes are TRBV29-1 and TRBJ2-6; a weak D match, TRBD1 (5 bases). This CDR3 has 14 amino acids. Trimming removed 4 bases from V and 1 base from J, with 8 bases in between. The germline gives CDR1 SQVTM, CDR2 ANQGSEA. The CDR3 protein is CSVGAGSGANVLTF. As DNA, the CDR3 is TGCAGCGTTGGGGCAGGGTCTGGGGCCAACGTCCTGACTTTC. The whole variable domain, filled in from reference TRBV29-1 and TRBJ2-6, reads SAVISQKPSRDICQRGTSLTIQCQVDSQVTMMFWYRQQPGQSLTLIATANQGSEATYESGFVIDKFPISRPNLTFSTLTVSNMSPEDSSIYLCSVGAGSGANVLTFGAGSRLTVL.

The chain employs TRBV7-9 and TRBJ1-5; TRBD1 is a possible D gene (6 bases). V gave up 11 bases and J gave up 4 bases, with 15 bases separating them. Germline loops: CDR1 SEHNR, CDR2 FQNEAQ (reference sequence). The CDR3 is 13 residues long. CDR3 sequence: CAWGAGANQPQHF. The CDR3 DNA reads TGTGCCTGGGGCGCGGGGGCGAATCAGCCCCAGCATTTT.

The chain uses TRBV28 and TRBJ2-7; perhaps TRBD1 as D (6 bases). Trimming took 3 bases from V and 2 from J, leaving 11 bases between them. Germline V lookup: CDR1 MDHEN, CDR2 SYDVKM. CDR3 length: 14 amino acids. CDR3 protein: CASSLLDRPYEQYV. The CDR3 DNA follows: TGTGCCAGCAGTTTGCTGGACAGACCCTACGAGCAGTACGTC.

The genes are TRBV5-4 and TRBJ1-1; D gene uncertain. Germline V gene lookup returns CDR1 SGHNT and CDR2 YYREEE (reference sequence). This CDR3 has 14 residues. With 1 base removed from V and 1 base from J, the gap between germline ends came to 8 bases. The CDR3 loop is CASSLYTPNTEAFF. The CDR3 DNA reads as TGTGCCAGCAGCTTGTACACACCGAACACTGAAGCTTTCTTT.

The V gene is TRBV28, the J gene TRBJ1-1, with 10 bases fitting TRBD1. The trim removed 3 bases at V and 6 bases at J, leaving 7 bases unmatched. This CDR3 has 15 residues. Germline V gives CDR1 MDHEN, CDR2 SYDVKM. The CDR3: CASSFGTGEVSEAFF. The CDR3 DNA sequence: TGTGCCAGCAGTTTTGGGACAGGGGAGGTATCTGAAGCTTTCTTT.

The chain employs TRBV6-1 and TRBJ1-3; 7 bases are a match to TRBD1. This CDR3 is 14 amino acids long. V was pared by 6 bases and J by 4 bases, with 6 bases of the junction left unmatched. CDR1 MNHNS and CDR2 SASEGT come from the germline V gene. In DNA form, the CDR3 reads TGTGCCAGCAGGAATACAGGGGTAGGAAACACCATATATTTT. Protein: CASRNTGVGNTIYF.

V usage is TRBV9 and J usage is TRBJ1-4, with D possibly TRBD1 on 6 matching bases. CDR1 and CDR2 (germline): SGDLS, YYNGEE. CDR3 size: 15 residues. Trimming left V 0 bases short and J 4 bases short, with 10 bases between. In DNA, the CDR3 is TGTGCCAGCAGCGTAGCCCCAGGGGTTAATGAAAAACTGTTTTTT. Protein sequence: CASSVAPGVNEKLFF.